The 10 T cell receptor beta chains below were found in one sample sequenced in a study of blood T cell repertoires in COVID-19. The table came from immunoSEQ multiplex PCR; TCRdb's copy has only in-frame clones and leaves some out. The data show more than 300,000 clones, under 90% seen once. The sequenced sample consisted of peripheral blood. The receptors here all came from a woman aged 25 to 45 with COVID-19, enrolled during active disease.

The chain has TRBV28 and TRBJ1-1; 7 bases are shared with TRBD1. CDR3 length equals 13 residues. V was pared by 2 bases and J by 6 bases, with 3 bases of the junction left unmatched. CDR1 and CDR2 from the germline V gene are MDHEN and SYDVKM. CDR3 region: CASSLRGPPEAFF. CDR3 coding DNA: TGTGCCAGCAGTTTAAGGGGGCCCCCTGAAGCTTTCTTT.

This chain links TRBV5-1 with TRBJ1-2; 11 bases map to TRBD1. The CDR3 has 14 amino acids. V lost 4 bases to trimming and J lost 13 bases; unmatched junction nucleotides: 12. Looked up from germline, CDR1 is SGHRS and CDR2 is YFSETQ. The CDR3 spells CASSVGQGVPSGTF. The CDR3 region has the DNA TGCGCCAGCAGCGTGGGACAGGGGGTCCCGTCGGGCACCTTC.

A remark on this clone: The same CDR3 also results from other DNA sequences found in this sample. The chain employs TRBV12-3 or TRBV12-4 and TRBJ1-1; no clear D. The V end lost 3 bases, the J end lost 1 base, and 6 bases lay between the germline ends. The CDR3 has 13 amino acids. CDR3 DNA: TGTGCCAGCAGTTTGGCAGGGAACACTGAAGCTTTCTTT. Translating it yields CASSLAGNTEAFF.

In the case of this clone: Distinct nucleotide sequences in the sample also encode this CDR3. V gene TRBV7-2 combines with J gene TRBJ1-1; no clear D. Germline loops: CDR1 SGHTA, CDR2 FQGNSA. Trimming removed 5 bases from V and 1 base from J, with 8 bases in between. The CDR3 covers 13 residues. Written as DNA, the CDR3 is TGTGCCAGCAGCCTCTCGGGGAACACTGAAGCTTTCTTT. It specifies CASSLSGNTEAFF.

The genes are TRBV10-3 and TRBJ2-5; possibly TRBD1 for D (5 bases). The germline CDR1 and CDR2 sequences are ENHRY and SYGVKD. Trimming took 6 bases from V and 1 from J, leaving 6 bases between them. CDR3 size: 12 residues. CDR3: CAISQGQETQYF. CDR3 bases: TGTGCCATCAGCCAGGGCCAAGAGACCCAGTACTTC.

The genes are TRBV5-4 and TRBJ1-2; 8 bases are shared with TRBD1. This CDR3 spans 17 amino acids. Germline trimming cut 0 bases from V and 4 bases from J; bases unmatched to any gene: 11. In germline, CDR1 is SGHNT, CDR2 YYREEE (reference sequence). The CDR3 coding sequence is TGTGCCAGCAGCTTGGTCCGTGGACAGGGTGGAGGCTATGGCTACACCTTC. Translation gives CASSLVRGQGGGYGYTF.

The chain carries TRBV5-4 and TRBJ2-3, with D possibly matching TRBD1 (5 bases). V lost 0 bases and J lost 2, with 10 bases in between. The CDR3 is 15 residues long. CDR1 and CDR2 from the germline V gene are SGHNT and YYREEE (reference sequence). The CDR3 nucleotides are TGTGCCAGCAGCTTGGTCGACAGTATCACAGATACGCAGTATTTT. This gives the protein CASSLVDSITDTQYF.

This sequence joins TRBV7-3 and TRBJ1-2; D uncertain. Germline V gene data show CDR1 as SGHTA and CDR2 as FQGTGA. Trimming took 2 bases from V and 4 from J, leaving 11 bases between them. This CDR3 comprises 14 residues. The CDR3 region has the DNA TGTGCCAGCAGCTTAGAGGCGGGAACCTATGGCTACACCTTC. Translated: CASSLEAGTYGYTF.

The rearrangement uses TRBV18 and TRBJ1-1; 10 bases are a match to TRBD1. CDR3 length: 14 residues. Germline CDR1 is KGHSH and CDR2 is LQKENI. Trimming at V came to 4 bases and at J to 6 bases, leaving 5 bases not matched to a gene. The CDR3 region has the DNA TGTGCCAGCTCACAGGGGACAGGGGTGGCTGAAGCTTTCTTT. Translation gives CASSQGTGVAEAFF.

This sequence joins TRBV11-3 and TRBJ2-5; D may be TRBD2 (5 bases). Germline V gene sequence: CDR1 SGHNT, CDR2 YENEEA. V lost 0 bases, J lost 5 bases, and 10 bases lay in between. This CDR3 spans 14 amino acids. In DNA, the CDR3 is TGTGCCAGCAGCTTAGATTCGAGAGGGGAGACCCAGTACTTC. Its protein product is CASSLDSRGETQYF.